The 17 T cell receptor beta chains below come from one sample, sequenced in a study of shared clonotypes between healthy human individuals. This table comes from immunoSEQ multiplex PCR, and its TCRdb copy is limited to in-frame clones, with some not included. The sample lists over a million clones, more than 75% seen once, with 0.55% to 0.7% in the top ten. Specimen: memory CD4+ T cells from PBMCs. The sample's subset: CD45RA-negative fraction. The receptors were sampled from a young man in good health. Some clones in this sample may be carry-over from other donors' samples.

The J gene is TRBJ1-2, the V gene TRBV7-2; a weak D match, TRBD1 (5 bases). The CDR3 spans 16 residues. V was shortened by 0 bases and J by 8 bases, with 19 bases between the two germline ends. Germline values: CDR1 SGHTA, CDR2 FQGNSA. The CDR3 DNA follows: TGTGCCAGCAGCTTAGCCGGGATGACAGACGCCGGGGGCTACACCTTC. It specifies CASSLAGMTDAGGYTF.

A remark on this clone: A far larger clone is off by one base, so a read error is likely. The V and J genes are TRBV30 and TRBJ1-1; D gene unclear. The CDR3 runs 13 residues. Germline values: CDR1 GTSNPN, CDR2 SVGIG (reference sequence). In nucleotides, the CDR3 is TGTGCCTGGCGGATGAACATGAACACTAAAGCTTTCTTT. This codes for CAWRMNMNTKAFF.

V usage is TRBV2 and J usage is TRBJ1-6; possibly TRBD1 for D (5 bases). This CDR3 has 15 residues. Trimming stripped 9 bases from V and 7 bases from J, with 19 bases between. CDR1 and CDR2 (germline): SNHLY, FYNNEI. CDR3 loop: CASAGTVVINSPLHF. For the CDR3, the DNA is TGTGCCAGTGCCGGGACGGTGGTGATCAATTCACCCCTCCACTTT. Full variable domain (outside the CDR3, taken from reference TRBV2 and TRBJ1-6): EPEVTQTPSHQVTQMGQEVILRCVPISNHLYFYWYRQILGQKVEFLVSFYNNEISEKSEIFDDQFSVERPDGSNFTLKIRSTKLEDSAMYFCASAGTVVINSPLHFGNGTRLTVT.

This clone appeared a single time. V and J are TRBV29-1 and TRBJ2-3; TRBD2 agrees at 11 bases. Germline CDR1 is SQVTM and CDR2 is ANQGSEA. V shed 3 bases, J shed 2 bases, and the junction held 7 bases outside the gene matches. This CDR3 spans 16 amino acids. The CDR3: CSVDPTLAGATDTQYF. The CDR3 DNA reads as TGCAGCGTTGACCCCACACTAGCGGGGGCCACAGATACGCAGTATTTT.

The chain carries TRBV20-1 and TRBJ2-1; the D gene is possibly TRBD1 (5 bases). V was pared by 4 bases and J by 6 bases, with 7 bases between. This CDR3 has 11 amino acids. CDR1 and CDR2 (germline): DFQATT, SNEGSKA (reference sequence). The CDR3 bases are TGCAGTGCTATCAGGGTCAATGAGCAGTTCTTC. Translated: CSAIRVNEQFF.

The chain joins TRBV9 to TRBJ2-5, with D perhaps given as TRBD1 or TRBD2 (5 bases each). The CDR3 is 18 amino acids. Germline V lookup: CDR1 SGDLS, CDR2 YYNGEE. Trimming took off 4 bases at V and 1 base at J, with 23 bases between the two ends. The DNA of the CDR3 is TGTGCCAGCAGCTCACGGCCTGGGGGTTTCGGGACCCAAGAGACCCAGTACTTC. Translation: CASSSRPGGFGTQETQYF.

This clone was recorded once. The rearrangement uses TRBV27 and TRBJ1-3; perhaps TRBD1 as D (5 bases). Trimming cost V 5 bases and J 0 bases, with 17 bases left between them. Germline CDR1 MNHEY, CDR2 SMNVEV (reference sequence). This CDR3 region has 17 residues. The CDR3 DNA reads as TGTGCCAGCAGTCGAAGCCCAGGGACGAGCTCTGGAAACACCATATATTTT. Amino acid sequence: CASSRSPGTSSGNTIYF.

Of note for this clone: One end of the junction varies from germline; a read error may be responsible. The sample carries other DNA sequences with the same CDR3. This chain connects TRBV2 to TRBJ1-1; D is unresolved. CDR1 SNHLY and CDR2 FYNNEI come from the germline V gene. This CDR3 has 13 residues. CDR3 loop: CASSGRQNTEAFF. DNA for the CDR3: TGCGCCAGCAGTGGCCGACAGAACACTGAAGCTTTCTTT. Filled out from reference TRBV2 and TRBJ1-1, the complete variable domain reads EPEVTQTPSHQVTQMGQEVILRCVPISNHLYFYWYRQILGQKVEFLVSFYNNEISEKSEIFDDQFSVERPDGSNFTLKIRSTKLEDSAMYFCASSGRQNTEAFFGQGTRLTVV.

The chain uses TRBV7-8 and TRBJ2-2; no clear D gene. The CDR3 contains 16 residues. V dropped 2 bases and J dropped 0 bases, with 10 bases sitting between them. CDR1 is SGHVS, CDR2 FQNEAQ, per germline. The CDR3 bases are TGTGCCAGCAGCTTAATTGCGGCGACGAACACCGGGGAGCTGTTTTTT. This encodes CASSLIAATNTGELFF.

The J gene is TRBJ2-2, the V gene TRBV4-1; D is possibly TRBD1 or TRBD2 (6 bases each). This CDR3 region has 14 residues. Germline lookup yields CDR1 MGHRA and CDR2 YSYEKL. Trimming cost V 3 bases and J 8 bases, with 13 bases left between them. CDR3 sequence reads: CASSQPTGTGELFF. In DNA, the CDR3 is TGCGCCAGCAGCCAGCCTACAGGGACTGGGGAGCTGTTTTTT.

The chain is built from TRBV7-3 and TRBJ2-5, with TRBD2 matching 14 bases. V gave up 5 bases and J gave up 5 bases; unmatched junction bases: 13. Germline lookup yields CDR1 SGHTA and CDR2 FQGTGA. The CDR3 is 18 residues long. The CDR3 nucleotides read TGTGCCAGCAGCCCTAGAAAGGGACTAGCGGGAGCGGGGGAGACCCAGTACTTC. Amino acid sequence: CASSPRKGLAGAGETQYF.

This clone was observed once. The genes are TRBV27 and TRBJ2-7, with D perhaps assigned TRBD1 or TRBD2 (5 bases each). CDR3 length: 14 amino acids. Germline CDR1 is MNHEY and CDR2 is SMNVEV (reference sequence). V was trimmed by 2 bases and J by 5 bases, leaving 13 bases between them. CDR3: CASSLSYGDHEQYF. CDR3 coding DNA: TGTGCCAGCAGTTTAAGTTACGGGGACCACGAGCAGTACTTC.

On this clone: In the same sample, other DNA sequences code for this CDR3. The chain couples TRBV7-2 to TRBJ1-1; 7 bases match TRBD1. In germline, CDR1 is SGHTA, CDR2 FQGNSA. CDR3 size: 14 residues. The ends lost 5 bases at V and 1 base at J; junction bases unmatched: 4. The CDR3 is CASSPRQGNTEAFF. In DNA, the CDR3 is TGTGCCAGCAGCCCTCGACAGGGGAACACTGAAGCTTTCTTT.

For the CDR3, the DNA is TGTGCCAGCAGTTGGACAGGGGGCGAAGAGACCCAGTACTTC. Its translation: CASSWTGGEETQYF. The chain employs TRBV6-1 and TRBJ2-5, with TRBD1 matching over 11 bases. The germline V gene has CDR1 MNHNS and CDR2 SASEGT. The ends lost 5 bases at V and 3 bases at J; junction bases unmatched: 2. The CDR3 has 14 amino acids.

This chain joins TRBV5-8 and TRBJ1-4, with D uncertain. The CDR3 consists of 14 residues. Trimming took off 0 bases at V and 5 bases at J, with 8 bases between the two ends. Germline V gene data show CDR1 as SGHTS and CDR2 as YDEGEE. CDR3 amino acids: CASSLVRGNEKLFF. DNA of the CDR3: TGTGCCAGCAGCTTGGTGAGAGGGAATGAAAAACTGTTTTTT.

The chain uses TRBV7-9 and TRBJ1-2, with TRBD1 matching over 7 bases. CDR3 size: 14 residues. The germline gives CDR1 SEHNR, CDR2 FQNEAQ (reference sequence). Trimming took 3 bases from V and 1 from J; bases not matched to a gene: 2. The CDR3 sequence is CASSFTGVNYGYTF. The CDR3 DNA sequence: TGTGCCAGCAGCTTCACAGGGGTTAACTATGGCTACACCTTC. The full variable domain, rest sourced from reference TRBV7-9 and TRBJ1-2, is DTGVSQNPRHKITKRGQNVTFRCDPISEHNRLYWYRQTLGQGPEFLTYFQNEAQLEKSRLLSDRFSAERPKGSFSTLEIQRTEQGDSAMYLCASSFTGVNYGYTFGSGTRLTVV.

V gene TRBV10-3 combines with J gene TRBJ1-5, with D perhaps TRBD1 (5 bases). The length of the CDR3 is 14 residues. The germline V and J ends were trimmed by 6 bases and 4 bases, with 13 bases remaining between them. The germline CDR1 and CDR2 sequences are ENHRY and SYGVKD. CDR3 loop: CAIRDNGINQPQHF. The CDR3 DNA follows: TGTGCCATCAGGGACAACGGGATTAATCAGCCCCAGCATTTT.